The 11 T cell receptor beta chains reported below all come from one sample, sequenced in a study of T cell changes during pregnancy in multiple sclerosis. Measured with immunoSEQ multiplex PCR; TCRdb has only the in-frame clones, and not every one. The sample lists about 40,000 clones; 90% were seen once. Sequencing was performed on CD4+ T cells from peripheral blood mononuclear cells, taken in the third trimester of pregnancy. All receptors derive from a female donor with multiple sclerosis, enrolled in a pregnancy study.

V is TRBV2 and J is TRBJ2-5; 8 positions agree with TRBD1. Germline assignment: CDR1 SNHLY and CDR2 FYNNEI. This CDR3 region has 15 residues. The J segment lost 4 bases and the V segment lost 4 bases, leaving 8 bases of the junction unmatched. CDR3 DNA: TGTGCCAGCAGTGTGTCGGGACAGGTCCGAGAGACCCAGTACTTC. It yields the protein CASSVSGQVRETQYF.

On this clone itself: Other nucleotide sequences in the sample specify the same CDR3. CDR3 sequence reads: CASSNRQGTYEQYF. The CDR3 DNA is TGTGCCAGTAGTAACAGACAGGGAACCTACGAGCAGTACTTC. The chain recombines TRBV19 with TRBJ2-7; 7 positions agree with TRBD1. CDR1 is LNHDA, CDR2 SQIVND, per germline (reference sequence). The V and J ends lost 4 bases and 2 bases, in that order; junction bases with no gene match: 5. The CDR3 length is 14 residues.

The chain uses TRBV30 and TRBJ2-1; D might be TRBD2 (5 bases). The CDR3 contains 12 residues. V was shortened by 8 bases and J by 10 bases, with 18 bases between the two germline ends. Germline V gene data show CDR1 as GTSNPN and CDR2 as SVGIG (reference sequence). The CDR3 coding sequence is TGTGCCCGCCTGGGCGGGCGGCACGAGCAGTTCTTC. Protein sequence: CARLGGRHEQFF.

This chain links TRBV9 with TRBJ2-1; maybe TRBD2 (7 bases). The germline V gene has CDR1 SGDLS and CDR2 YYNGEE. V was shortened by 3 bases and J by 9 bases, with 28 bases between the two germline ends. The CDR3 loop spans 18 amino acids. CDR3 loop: CASSGGRGGSGLGGEQFF. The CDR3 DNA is TGTGCCAGCAGCGGGGGGCGGGGCGGGAGCGGTTTGGGTGGTGAGCAGTTCTTC.

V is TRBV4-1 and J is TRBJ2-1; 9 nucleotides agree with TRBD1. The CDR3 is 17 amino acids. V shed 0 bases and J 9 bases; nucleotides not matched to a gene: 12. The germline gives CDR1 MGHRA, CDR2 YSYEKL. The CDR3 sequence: CASSQDLGQGGQGEQFF. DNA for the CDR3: TGCGCCAGCAGCCAAGATCTTGGGCAGGGGGGACAGGGTGAGCAGTTCTTC.

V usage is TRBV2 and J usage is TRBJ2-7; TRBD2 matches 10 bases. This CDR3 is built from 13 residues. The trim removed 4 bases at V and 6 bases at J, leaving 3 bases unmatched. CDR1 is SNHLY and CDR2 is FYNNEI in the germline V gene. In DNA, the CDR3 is TGTGCCAGCAGTGTAGCGGGAGGAGGCGAGCAGTACTTC. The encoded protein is CASSVAGGGEQYF.

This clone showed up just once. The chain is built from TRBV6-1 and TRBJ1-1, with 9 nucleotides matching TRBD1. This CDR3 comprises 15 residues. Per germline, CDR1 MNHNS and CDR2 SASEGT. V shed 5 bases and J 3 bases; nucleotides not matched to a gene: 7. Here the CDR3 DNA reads TGTGCCAGCAGTTTATTGACAGGGGGGGACACTGAAGCTTTCTTT. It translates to CASSLLTGGDTEAFF.

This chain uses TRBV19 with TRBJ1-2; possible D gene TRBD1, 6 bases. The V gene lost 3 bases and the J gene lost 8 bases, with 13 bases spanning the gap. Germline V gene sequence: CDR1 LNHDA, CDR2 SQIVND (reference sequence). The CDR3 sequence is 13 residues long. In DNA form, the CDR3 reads TGTGCCAGTAGTATTTTGGGGGCACGGGGCTACACCTTC. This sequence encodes CASSILGARGYTF.

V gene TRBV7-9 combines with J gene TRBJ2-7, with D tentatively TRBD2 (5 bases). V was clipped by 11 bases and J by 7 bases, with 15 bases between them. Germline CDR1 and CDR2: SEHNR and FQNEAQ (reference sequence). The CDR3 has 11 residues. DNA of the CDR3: TGTGCCGGTTCCAGTTCGGGGGAGCAGTACTTC. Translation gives CAGSSSGEQYF.

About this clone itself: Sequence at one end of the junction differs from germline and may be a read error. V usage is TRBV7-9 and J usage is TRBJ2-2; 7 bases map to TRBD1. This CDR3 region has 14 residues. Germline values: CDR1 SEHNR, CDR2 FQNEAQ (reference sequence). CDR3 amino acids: CASSSDRNAGELFF. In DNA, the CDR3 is TGTGCCAGCAGCTCGGACAGGAACGCCGGGGAGCTGTTTTTT.

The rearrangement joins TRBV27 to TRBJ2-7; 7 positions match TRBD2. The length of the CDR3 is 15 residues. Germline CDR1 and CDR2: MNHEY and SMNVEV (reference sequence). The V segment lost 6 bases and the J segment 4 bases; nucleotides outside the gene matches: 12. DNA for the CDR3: TGTGCCAGCAGCTTCTACCCTAGCGGCCTATACGAGCAGTACTTC. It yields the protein CASSFYPSGLYEQYF.